This entry lists 6 T cell receptor beta chains sequenced from one sample in a study of cytomegalovirus exposure and HLA in healthy donors. TCRdb keeps only in-frame clones here, not all; method: immunoSEQ multiplex PCR. The profile shows tens of thousands of clones, 95% of them singletons. Sample: PBMCs. The source of these receptors is a young woman in good health and CMV-seropositive.

This sequence joins TRBV5-1 and TRBJ2-2, with 10 bases matching TRBD2. The V gene end was trimmed by 5 bases and the J gene end by 1 base; junction bases not matched to a gene: 2. The CDR3 contains 15 residues. CDR1 SGHRS and CDR2 YFSETQ come from the germline V gene. CDR3 DNA: TGCGCCAGCAGTTCTAGCGGGAGGAACACCGGGGAGCTGTTTTTT. Translating it yields CASSSSGRNTGELFF.

This clone was seen more than once but under ten times. The chain links TRBV9 to TRBJ2-5, with 16 bases that match TRBD2. Trimming cost V 0 bases and J 4 bases; bases outside gene matches: 3. This CDR3 region has 17 residues. Germline assignment: CDR1 SGDLS and CDR2 YYNGEE. The CDR3 loop reads CASSVVGTSGGGETQYF. The DNA for the CDR3 is TGTGCCAGCAGCGTAGTCGGGACTAGCGGGGGGGGAGAGACCCAGTACTTC.

The CDR3 DNA is TGTGCCATCAGTTTGGGGGCGGCGGCTGAAGCTTTCTTT. It yields the protein CAISLGAAAEAFF. This sequence joins TRBV10-3 and TRBJ1-1; D perhaps matches TRBD1 (6 bases). Germline V gives CDR1 ENHRY, CDR2 SYGVKD. The ends were cut back, 5 bases at V and 6 bases at J, with 13 bases in the middle. This CDR3 has 13 amino acids.

The chain joins TRBV19 to TRBJ1-5; D gene unclear. This CDR3 has 14 amino acids. Germline V lookup: CDR1 LNHDA, CDR2 SQIVND (reference sequence). Trimming pared 1 base from V and 7 bases from J, leaving 11 bases between. Written as DNA, the CDR3 is TGTGCCAGTAGTATAGGGGAGAAAATCCAGCCCCAGCATTTT. This gives the protein CASSIGEKIQPQHF. The whole variable domain, remainder taken from reference TRBV19 and TRBJ1-5, is DGGITQSPKYLFRKEGQNVTLSCEQNLNHDAMYWYRQDPGQGLRLIYYSQIVNDFQKGDIAEGYSVSREKKESFPLTVTSAQKNPTAFYLCASSIGEKIQPQHFGDGTRLSIL.

The chain recombines TRBV4-1 with TRBJ1-5, with 10 bases aligning to TRBD1. V lost 4 bases and J lost 9; bases outside the gene matches: 12. This CDR3 spans 16 amino acids. Germline V gives CDR1 MGHRA, CDR2 YSYEKL. CDR3 in amino acids: CASSPSDRGSEGPQHF. The CDR3 nucleotides are TGCGCCAGCAGCCCTTCGGACAGGGGGAGCGAGGGGCCCCAGCATTTT.

This chain connects TRBV21-1 to TRBJ2-7; the D call in the table, TRBD2, was not verified against the DNA. TRBV21-1 is a pseudogene segment. The CDR3 totals 11 residues. The CDR3 nucleotides read TGTGCCAGCAGCAACTACTACGAGCAGTACTTC. Amino acid sequence: CASSNYYEQYF.